The source of this TCR beta chain is a study of OX40 agonist ivuxolimab in advanced cancers. This clone has only a few counts. After removal of 6 bases from V and 2 bases from J, the junction contained 7 bases not matched to a gene. There are 14 residues in the CDR3. CDR1 is MNHEY and CDR2 is SVGAGI in the germline V gene. The table came from immunoSEQ multiplex PCR; TCRdb's copy has only in-frame clones and leaves some out. The sample lists under 25,000 clones; about two thirds were seen once. The sequencing used CD4+ or CD8+ T cells sorted from blood, collected in a trial of the OX40 agonist ivuxolimab. This sequence originates from an adult with an advanced solid tumor such as melanoma, head and neck, liver or kidney cancer. The rearrangement joins TRBV6-5 to TRBJ2-7; 7 bases align to TRBD2. CDR3 sequence: CASSIGSGTYEQYF. CDR3 DNA: TGTGCCAGCAGCATTGGGAGCGGGACCTACGAGCAGTACTTC.